The 3 T cell receptor beta chains given below trace back to one sample, sequenced in a study of T cell repertoires in cytomegalovirus infection. In TCRdb, the reads were re-called with MiXCR into one record per CDR3 protein. The repertoire consists of approximately 170,000 distinct CDR3 sequences, with over 15% occurring once and the leading ten covering around 20%. Sequences were obtained from CD8+ T cells from PBMCs. The receptors were sampled from a human donor in good health (CMV status not recorded). Some clones in this sample may be carry-over from other donors' samples.

This clonotype was seen more than once but under ten times. The chain joins TRBV29-1 to TRBJ1-4, with TRBD1 matching 7 bases. The CDR3 consists of 13 residues. Germline assignment: CDR1 SQVTM and CDR2 ANQGSEA. The V gene end was trimmed by 2 bases and the J gene end by 8 bases; junction bases not matched to a gene: 5. The CDR3 protein is CSVERQGDEKLFF. As DNA, the CDR3 is TGCAGCGTTGAAAGGCAGGGGGACGAAAAACTGTTTTTT.

This clonotype was counted ten times or more. The genes are TRBV7-2 and TRBJ2-7; 10 bases match TRBD1. V shed 1 base, J shed 4 bases, and the junction held 4 bases outside the gene matches. The V gene's germline CDR1 is SGHTA and CDR2 FQGNSA. The CDR3 length is 15 residues. As DNA, the CDR3 is TGTGCCAGCAGCTTAGACTCGGGACAGGGGTACGAGCAGTACTTC. Amino acids: CASSLDSGQGYEQYF.

The chain employs TRBV2 and TRBJ2-3, with D perhaps given as TRBD1 or TRBD2 (5 bases each). Germline CDR1 reads SNHLY; CDR2 reads FYNNEI. The CDR3 has 14 residues. V shed 10 bases and J shed 2 bases, with 16 bases lying between them. The CDR3 sequence: CAIPPIGATDTQYF. In DNA, the CDR3 is TGTGCCATCCCCCCAATCGGGGCCACAGATACGCAGTATTTT. The full variable domain, with the rest looked up from reference TRBV2 and TRBJ2-3, is EPEVTQTPSHQVTQMGQEVILRCVPISNHLYFYWYRQILGQKVEFLVSFYNNEISEKSEIFDDQFSVERPDGSNFTLKIRSTKLEDSAMYFCAIPPIGATDTQYFGPGTRLTVL.